The TCR beta chain under discussion was sequenced for a study of T-cell memory formation after mild COVID-19. The TCR alpha and TCR beta cDNA libraries, bearing sample barcodes and UMIs, were generated by 5'RACE using constant-segment primers. TCRdb fed the 5' RACE reads into MiXCR, producing one record per CDR3 protein. Counted here are 350,000 or so distinct CDR3 sequences, around 20% occurring once; the ten biggest clones make up about 21%. V shed 0 bases and J shed 7 bases, with 15 bases lying between them. Per germline, CDR1 LGHNA and CDR2 YNFKEQ. The CDR3 is made up of 16 amino acids. J is TRBJ1-4 and V is TRBV4-2; D perhaps matches TRBD1 (6 bases). What was sequenced was PBMCs or a T cell subset sorted from them (not recorded which). This clonotype was sampled from a man younger than 35 who had mild COVID-19 (a few samples of this study predate the infection). Cell type and time point are not known. This CDR3 reads CASSQDLGRGGEKLFF. The DNA for the CDR3 is TGTGCCAGCAGCCAAGATTTGGGCAGGGGTGGTGAAAAACTGTTTTTT.